Each of the 5 T cell receptor beta chains below was sequenced from the same sample in a study of blood T cell repertoires in COVID-19. TCRdb's table, derived via immunoSEQ multiplex PCR, lists solely in-frame clones and lacks some. The sample records over 100,000 clones, around 87% being singletons. Specimen: peripheral blood. The receptor set was obtained from a man aged 50-60 years with active COVID-19.

The V call is TRBV5-1, the J call TRBJ2-7; 9 bases map to TRBD1. Germline values: CDR1 SGHRS, CDR2 YFSETQ. The ends lost 4 bases at V and 0 bases at J; junction bases unmatched: 8. This CDR3 is 16 amino acids long. CDR3 coding DNA: TGCGCCAGCAGCACGCCCGGGACAGGGCTCTCCTACGAGCAGTACTTC. Its translation is CASSTPGTGLSYEQYF.

CDR3 DNA sequence: TGTGCCACTCGGAGGCTCGGGGAGCTGTTTTTT. Translation gives CATRRLGELFF. The chain uses TRBV7-3 and TRBJ2-2, with D possibly matching TRBD2 (5 bases). V lost 10 bases and J lost 7, with 10 bases in between. This CDR3 region has 11 residues. Germline CDR1 reads SGHTA; CDR2 reads FQGTGA.

This clone was detected only a few times. The V call is TRBV9, the J call TRBJ2-2; 9 bases map to TRBD1. CDR3 length: 15 amino acids. Unmatched junction bases numbered 6, after V lost 3 bases and J lost 6 bases. Per the germline V gene, CDR1 is SGDLS and CDR2 is YYNGEE. CDR3 nucleotides: TGTGCCAGCAGCGACAGGGGGCGCGGAGCCGGGGAGCTGTTTTTT. It yields the protein CASSDRGRGAGELFF.

The V gene is TRBV5-1, the J gene TRBJ2-1; weak D call: TRBD2 (5 bases). The germline gives CDR1 SGHRS, CDR2 YFSETQ. V shed 0 bases and J shed 4 bases, with 11 bases lying between them. The CDR3 consists of 15 residues. In DNA form, the CDR3 reads TGCGCCAGCAGCTTGGAGAGCGGAGCTTACAATGAGCAGTTCTTC. Protein sequence: CASSLESGAYNEQFF.

V and J are TRBV3-1 (or the pseudogene TRBV3-2) and TRBJ1-1; D is possibly TRBD1 (5 bases). CDR1 and CDR2 from the germline V gene are LGHDT and YNNKEL (reference sequence). The V end lost 1 base, the J end lost 6 bases, and 9 bases lay between the germline ends. CDR3 length equals 13 residues. This chain's CDR3 is CASSQVSTAEAFF. The CDR3 nucleotides read TGTGCCAGCAGCCAAGTGTCGACAGCTGAAGCTTTCTTT.